This T cell receptor beta chain was found in a study of cytomegalovirus exposure and HLA in healthy donors. The data were produced by immunoSEQ multiplex PCR, yet TCRdb's version contains in-frame clones alone and is incomplete. The data show roughly 75,000 clones, approximately 93% seen once. Per germline, CDR1 SQVTM and CDR2 ANQGSEA. This CDR3 has 18 amino acids. The junction had 15 bases not matched to a gene; V was cut back by 4 bases and J by 3 bases. Whole-study findings and limits: That first-cohort TCR clusters tended to co-occur in the 95 to 150 validation repertoires was found in a later analysis. The study flagged around 160 TCR beta chains as cytomegalovirus-associated. Most sequenced TCRs were rare (though some public TCRs occurred in many donors).

This clone was found a few times. The target antigen is unknown. The TCR comes from a woman aged 18-29 years in good health and CMV-seropositive. Sequenced: PBMCs. J is TRBJ2-2 and V is TRBV29-1, with TRBD1 identical over 9 bases. The CDR3 nucleotides are TGCAGCGTTGGGGGTCCCCGGAACAGGGGGCCCCACACCGGGGAGCTGTTTTTT. Translation: CSVGGPRNRGPHTGELFF.